Shown below are 2 T cell receptor beta chains from a single sample sequenced in a study of T cells after yellow fever vaccination. TCRdb re-analysed the 5' RACE reads in MiXCR, keeping a single row per CDR3 protein. Here the sample spans fewer than 100,000 distinct CDR3 sequences, over 8% being singletons. The material sequenced was CD8+ T cells not binding an NS4B(214-222) dextramer, sorted from PBMCs, taken around 14 days after the first yellow fever vaccination. These receptor sequences come from a man between 18 and 29 years old who received the YFV17D yellow fever vaccine.

This clonotype was picked up a small number of times. The chain has TRBV6-4 and TRBJ2-7, with TRBD1 matching 11 bases. This CDR3 contains 15 residues. V dropped 6 bases and J dropped 1; count of bases not matched to a gene: 5. Per the germline V gene, CDR1 is MRHNA and CDR2 is SNTAGT. CDR3 loop: CASRGGQGESYEQYF. CDR3 nucleotide sequence: TGTGCCAGCAGAGGGGGACAGGGGGAGTCCTACGAGCAGTACTTC.

In its sample, this clonotype was seen a few times. V is TRBV7-9 and J is TRBJ1-2; D ambiguous. Germline lookup yields CDR1 SEHNR and CDR2 FQNEAQ (reference sequence). V lost 4 bases and J lost 3, with 12 bases in between. CDR3 size: 14 residues. The CDR3 protein is CASSSARAYYGYTF. The CDR3 region has the DNA TGTGCCAGCAGCTCTGCCCGGGCTTACTATGGCTACACCTTC.